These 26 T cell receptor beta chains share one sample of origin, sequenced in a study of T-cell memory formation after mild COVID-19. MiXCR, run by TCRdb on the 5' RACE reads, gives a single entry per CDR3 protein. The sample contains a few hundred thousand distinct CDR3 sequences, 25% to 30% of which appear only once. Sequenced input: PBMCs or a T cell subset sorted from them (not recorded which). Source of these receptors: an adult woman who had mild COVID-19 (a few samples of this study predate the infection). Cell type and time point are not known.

Here the CDR3 reads CASSLVDRGRTEAFF. As DNA, the CDR3 is TGTGCCAGCAGCTTAGTGGACAGGGGGCGGACTGAAGCTTTCTTT. The chain joins TRBV7-9 to TRBJ1-1; 11 nucleotides line up with TRBD1. CDR3 length: 15 residues. Germline loops: CDR1 SEHNR, CDR2 FQNEAQ (reference sequence). With V trimmed by 1 base and J by 5 bases, 3 bases remained unmatched.

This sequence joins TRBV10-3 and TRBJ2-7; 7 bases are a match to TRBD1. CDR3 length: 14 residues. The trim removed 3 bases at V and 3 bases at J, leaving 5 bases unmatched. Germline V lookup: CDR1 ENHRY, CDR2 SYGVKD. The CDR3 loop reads CAISDRGIGYEQYF. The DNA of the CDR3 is TGTGCCATCAGTGACAGGGGGATCGGCTACGAGCAGTACTTC.

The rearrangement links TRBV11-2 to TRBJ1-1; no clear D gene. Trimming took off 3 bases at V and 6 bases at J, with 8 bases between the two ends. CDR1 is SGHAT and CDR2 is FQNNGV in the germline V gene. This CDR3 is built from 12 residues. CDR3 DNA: TGTGCCAGCAGCTTCCCCCTACCTGAAGCTTTCTTT. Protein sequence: CASSFPLPEAFF.

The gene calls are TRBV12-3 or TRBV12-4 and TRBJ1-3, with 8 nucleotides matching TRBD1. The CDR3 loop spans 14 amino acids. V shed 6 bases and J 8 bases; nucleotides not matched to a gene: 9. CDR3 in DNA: TGTGCCAGCAGACGTCAGGGGGCAGGGGACACCATATATTTT. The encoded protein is CASRRQGAGDTIYF.

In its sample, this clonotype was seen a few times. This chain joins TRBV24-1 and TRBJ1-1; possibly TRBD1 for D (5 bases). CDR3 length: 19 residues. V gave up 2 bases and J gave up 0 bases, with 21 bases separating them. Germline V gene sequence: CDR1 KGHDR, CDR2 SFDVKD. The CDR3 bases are TGTGCCACCAGTGATTCGCCCCGGGACCCATGGGGGATGAACACTGAAGCTTTCTTT. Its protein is CATSDSPRDPWGMNTEAFF.

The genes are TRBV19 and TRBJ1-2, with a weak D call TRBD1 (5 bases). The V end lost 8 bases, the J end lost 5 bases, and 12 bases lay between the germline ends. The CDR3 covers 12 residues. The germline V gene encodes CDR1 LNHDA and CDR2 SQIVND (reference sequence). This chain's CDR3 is CASYRMGYGYTF. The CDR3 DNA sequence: TGTGCCAGTTACAGGATGGGGTATGGCTACACCTTC.

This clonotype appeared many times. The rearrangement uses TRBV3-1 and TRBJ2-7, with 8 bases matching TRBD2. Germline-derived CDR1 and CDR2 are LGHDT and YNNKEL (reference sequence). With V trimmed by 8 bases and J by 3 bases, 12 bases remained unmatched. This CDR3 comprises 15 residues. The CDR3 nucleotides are TGTGCCAGCGGCACGTGGTCTAGCGGGTACTACGAGCAGTACTTC. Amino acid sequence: CASGTWSSGYYEQYF.

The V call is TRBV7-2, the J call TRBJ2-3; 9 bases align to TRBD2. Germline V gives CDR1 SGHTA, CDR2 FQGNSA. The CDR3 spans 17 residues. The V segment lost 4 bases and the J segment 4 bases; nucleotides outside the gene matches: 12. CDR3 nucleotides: TGTGCCAGCAGCTCCCCTATAGCGGGAGATGGCGCAGATACGCAGTATTTT. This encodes CASSSPIAGDGADTQYF. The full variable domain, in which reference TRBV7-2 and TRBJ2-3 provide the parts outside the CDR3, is GAGVSQSPSNKVTEKGKDVELRCDPISGHTALYWYRQSLGQGLEFLIYFQGNSAPDKSGLPSDRFSAERTGGSVSTLTIQRTQQEDSAVYLCASSSPIAGDGADTQYFGPGTRLTVL.

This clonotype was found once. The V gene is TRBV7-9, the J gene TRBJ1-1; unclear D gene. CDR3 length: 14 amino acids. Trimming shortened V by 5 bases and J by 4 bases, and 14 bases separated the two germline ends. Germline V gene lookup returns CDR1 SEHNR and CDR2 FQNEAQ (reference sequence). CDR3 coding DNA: TGTGCCAGCAGCCCTCCGCGGTGGGGCACTGAAGCTTTCTTT. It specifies CASSPPRWGTEAFF.

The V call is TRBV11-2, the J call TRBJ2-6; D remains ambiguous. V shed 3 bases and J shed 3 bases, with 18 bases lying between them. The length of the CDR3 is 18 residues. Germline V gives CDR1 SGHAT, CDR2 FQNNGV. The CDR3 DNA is TGTGCCAGCAGCTTTCGAAATAAAAGGGTCGGTGGGGCCAACGTCCTGACTTTC. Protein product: CASSFRNKRVGGANVLTF.

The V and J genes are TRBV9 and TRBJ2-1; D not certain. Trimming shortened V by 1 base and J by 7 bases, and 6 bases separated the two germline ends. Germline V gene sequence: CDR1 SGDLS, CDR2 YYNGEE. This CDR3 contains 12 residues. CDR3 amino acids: CASSVPRNEQFF. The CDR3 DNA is TGTGCCAGCAGCGTACCGAGAAATGAGCAGTTCTTC.

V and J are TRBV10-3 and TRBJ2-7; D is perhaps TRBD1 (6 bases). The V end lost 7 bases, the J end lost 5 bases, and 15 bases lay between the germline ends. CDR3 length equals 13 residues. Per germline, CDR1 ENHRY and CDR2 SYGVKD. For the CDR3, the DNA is TGTGCCATCAAACAGGGCATCGGCGACGAGCAGTACTTC. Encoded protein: CAIKQGIGDEQYF.

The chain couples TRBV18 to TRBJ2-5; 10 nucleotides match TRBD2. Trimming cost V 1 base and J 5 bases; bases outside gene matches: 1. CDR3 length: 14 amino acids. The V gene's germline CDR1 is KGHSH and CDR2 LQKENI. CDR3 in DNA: TGTGCCAGCTCACCACAGACTAGCGGGGAGACCCAGTACTTC. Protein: CASSPQTSGETQYF.

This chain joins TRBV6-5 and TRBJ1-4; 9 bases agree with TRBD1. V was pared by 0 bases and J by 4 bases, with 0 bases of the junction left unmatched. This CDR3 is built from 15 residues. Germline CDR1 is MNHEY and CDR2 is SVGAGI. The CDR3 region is CASSYSTGGNEKLFF. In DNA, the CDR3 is TGTGCCAGCAGTTACTCGACAGGGGGTAATGAAAAACTGTTTTTT.

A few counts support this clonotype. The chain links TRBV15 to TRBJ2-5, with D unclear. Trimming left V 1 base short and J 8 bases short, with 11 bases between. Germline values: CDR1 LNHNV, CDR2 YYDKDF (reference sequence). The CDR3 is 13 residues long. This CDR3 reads CATSRGAFTTQYF. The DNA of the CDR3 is TGTGCCACCAGCAGAGGGGCTTTTACTACCCAGTACTTC.

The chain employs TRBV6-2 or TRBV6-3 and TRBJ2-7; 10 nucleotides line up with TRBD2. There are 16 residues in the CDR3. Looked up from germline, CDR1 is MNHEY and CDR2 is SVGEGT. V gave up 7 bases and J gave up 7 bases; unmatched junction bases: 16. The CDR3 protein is CASNILEREGPEEQYF. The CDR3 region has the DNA TGTGCCAGCAACATTCTAGAGCGGGAGGGCCCGGAGGAGCAGTACTTC.

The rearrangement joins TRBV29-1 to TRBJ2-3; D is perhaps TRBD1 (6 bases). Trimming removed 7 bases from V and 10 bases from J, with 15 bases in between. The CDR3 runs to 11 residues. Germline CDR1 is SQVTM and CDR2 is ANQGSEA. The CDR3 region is CSGLTGISQYF. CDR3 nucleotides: TGCAGCGGCCTTACAGGGATTTCGCAGTATTTT.

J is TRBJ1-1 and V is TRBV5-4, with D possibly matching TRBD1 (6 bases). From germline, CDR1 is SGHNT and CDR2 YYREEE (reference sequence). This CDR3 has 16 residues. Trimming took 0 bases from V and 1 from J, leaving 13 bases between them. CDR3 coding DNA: TGTGCCAGCAGCTTGGCCGTGGGGGCCAGGAACACTGAAGCTTTCTTT. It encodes CASSLAVGARNTEAFF.

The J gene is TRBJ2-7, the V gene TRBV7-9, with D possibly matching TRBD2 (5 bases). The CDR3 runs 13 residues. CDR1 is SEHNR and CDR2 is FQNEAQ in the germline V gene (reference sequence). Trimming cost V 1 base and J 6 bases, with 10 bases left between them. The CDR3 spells CASSLGIGSEQYF. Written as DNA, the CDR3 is TGTGCCAGCAGCTTAGGGATTGGGAGCGAGCAGTACTTC.

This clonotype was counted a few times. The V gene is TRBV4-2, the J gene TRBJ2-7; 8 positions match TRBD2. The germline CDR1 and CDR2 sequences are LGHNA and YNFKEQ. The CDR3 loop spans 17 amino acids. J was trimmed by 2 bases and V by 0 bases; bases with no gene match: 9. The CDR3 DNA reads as TGTGCCAGCAGCCAAGACCGAAAACCGGGACTAGCCTACGAGCAGTACTTC. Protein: CASSQDRKPGLAYEQYF.

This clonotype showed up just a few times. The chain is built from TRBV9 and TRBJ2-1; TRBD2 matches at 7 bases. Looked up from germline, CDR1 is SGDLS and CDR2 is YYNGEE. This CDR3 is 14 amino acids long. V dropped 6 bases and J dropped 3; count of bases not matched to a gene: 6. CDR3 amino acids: CASTGGLGYNEQFF. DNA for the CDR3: TGTGCCAGCACCGGAGGACTAGGCTACAATGAGCAGTTCTTC.

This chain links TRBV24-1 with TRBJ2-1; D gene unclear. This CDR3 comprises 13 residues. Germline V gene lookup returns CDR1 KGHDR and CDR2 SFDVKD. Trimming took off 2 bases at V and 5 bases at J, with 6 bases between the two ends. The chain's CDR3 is CATSDYKDNEQFF. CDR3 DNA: TGTGCCACCAGTGATTACAAGGACAATGAGCAGTTCTTC.

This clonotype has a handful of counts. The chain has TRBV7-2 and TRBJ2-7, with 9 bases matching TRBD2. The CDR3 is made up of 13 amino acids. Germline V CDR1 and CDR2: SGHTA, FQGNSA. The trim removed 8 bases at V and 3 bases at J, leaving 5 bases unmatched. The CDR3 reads CASRPTSGYEQYF. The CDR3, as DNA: TGTGCCAGCCGGCCGACTAGCGGCTACGAGCAGTACTTC. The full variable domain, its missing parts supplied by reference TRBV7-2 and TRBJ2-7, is GAGVSQSPSNKVTEKGKDVELRCDPISGHTALYWYRQSLGQGLEFLIYFQGNSAPDKSGLPSDRFSAERTGGSVSTLTIQRTQQEDSAVYLCASRPTSGYEQYFGPGTRLTVT.

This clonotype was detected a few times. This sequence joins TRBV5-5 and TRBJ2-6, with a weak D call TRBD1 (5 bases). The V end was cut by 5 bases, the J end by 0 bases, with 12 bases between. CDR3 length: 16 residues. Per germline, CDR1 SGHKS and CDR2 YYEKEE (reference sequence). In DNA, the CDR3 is TGTGCCAGCAGGTGGGGCTCCGGCTCTGGGGCCAACGTCCTGACTTTC. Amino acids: CASRWGSGSGANVLTF. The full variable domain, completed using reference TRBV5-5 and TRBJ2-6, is DAGVTQSPTHLIKTRGQQVTLRCSPISGHKSVSWYQQVLGQGPQFIFQYYEKEERGRGNFPDRFSARQFPNYSSELNVNALLLGDSALYLCASRWGSGSGANVLTFGAGSRLTVL.

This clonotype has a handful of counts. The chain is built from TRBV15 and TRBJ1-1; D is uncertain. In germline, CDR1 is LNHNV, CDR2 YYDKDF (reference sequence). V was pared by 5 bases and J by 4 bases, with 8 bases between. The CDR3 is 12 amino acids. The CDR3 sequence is CATSRPVTEAFF. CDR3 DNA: TGTGCCACCAGCCGTCCGGTCACTGAAGCTTTCTTT.

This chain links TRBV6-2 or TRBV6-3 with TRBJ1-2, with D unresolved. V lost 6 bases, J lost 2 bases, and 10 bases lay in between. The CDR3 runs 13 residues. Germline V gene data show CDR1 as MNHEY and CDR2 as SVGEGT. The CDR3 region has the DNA TGTGCCAGCAGACAAGACGGGAACTATGGCTACACCTTC. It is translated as CASRQDGNYGYTF.